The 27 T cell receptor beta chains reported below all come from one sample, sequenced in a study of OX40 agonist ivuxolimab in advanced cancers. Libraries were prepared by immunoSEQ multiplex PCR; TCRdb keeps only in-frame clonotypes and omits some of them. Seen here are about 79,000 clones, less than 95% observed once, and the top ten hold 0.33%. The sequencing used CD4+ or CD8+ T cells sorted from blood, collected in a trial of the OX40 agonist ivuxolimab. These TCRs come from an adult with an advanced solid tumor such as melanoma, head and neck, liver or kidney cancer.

As DNA, the CDR3 is TGTGCCAGCAGCTACACTTTGACAGGGGCATCTGGCTACACCTTC. It translates to CASSYTLTGASGYTF. The rearrangement joins TRBV13 to TRBJ1-2; the match to TRBD1 covers 8 bases. Germline V gene sequence: CDR1 PRHDT, CDR2 FYEKMQ (reference sequence). CDR3 length: 15 residues. Trimming removed 4 bases from V and 7 bases from J; junction bases left unmatched: 11.

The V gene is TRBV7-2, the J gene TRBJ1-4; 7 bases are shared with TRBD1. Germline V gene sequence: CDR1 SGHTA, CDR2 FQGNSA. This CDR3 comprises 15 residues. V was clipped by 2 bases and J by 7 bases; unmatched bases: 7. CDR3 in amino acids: CASSLIRQGGEKLFF. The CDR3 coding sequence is TGTGCCAGCAGCTTAATCCGACAGGGAGGTGAAAAACTGTTTTTT.

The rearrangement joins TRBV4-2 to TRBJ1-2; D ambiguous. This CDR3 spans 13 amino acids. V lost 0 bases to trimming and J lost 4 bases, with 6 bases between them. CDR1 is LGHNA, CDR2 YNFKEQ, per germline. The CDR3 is CASSQEGSYGYTF. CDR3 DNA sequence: TGTGCCAGCAGCCAAGAAGGCAGCTATGGCTACACCTTC.

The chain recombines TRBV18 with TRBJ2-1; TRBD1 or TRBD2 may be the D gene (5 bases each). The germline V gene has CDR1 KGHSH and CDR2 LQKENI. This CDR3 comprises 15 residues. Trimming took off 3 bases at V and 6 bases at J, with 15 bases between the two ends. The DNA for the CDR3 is TGTGCCAGCTCACCCGGGACCAACCTCGTCAATGAGCAGTTCTTC. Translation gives CASSPGTNLVNEQFF.

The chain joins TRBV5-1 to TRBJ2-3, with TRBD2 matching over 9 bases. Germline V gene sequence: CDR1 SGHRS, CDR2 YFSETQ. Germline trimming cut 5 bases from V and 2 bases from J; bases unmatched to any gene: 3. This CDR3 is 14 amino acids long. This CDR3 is CASSQRGDTDTQYF. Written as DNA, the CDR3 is TGCGCCAGCAGTCAGCGGGGGGACACAGATACGCAGTATTTT.

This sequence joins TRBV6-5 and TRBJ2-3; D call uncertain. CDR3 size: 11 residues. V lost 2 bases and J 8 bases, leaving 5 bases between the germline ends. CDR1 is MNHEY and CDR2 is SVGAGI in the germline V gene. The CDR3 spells CASSYRATQYF. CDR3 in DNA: TGTGCCAGCAGTTACAGGGCTACGCAGTATTTT.

CDR3 coding DNA: TGTGCCAGCAGTCAGAATCCTGTTGACGGGAACACTGAAGCTTTCTTT. This translates into CASSQNPVDGNTEAFF. This chain joins TRBV16 and TRBJ1-1; D gene uncertain. The CDR3 runs to 16 residues. Between the trimmed V and J ends, which lost 6 bases and 1 base, there was a span of 18 bases. Per the germline V gene, CDR1 is KGHSY and CDR2 is FQNENV.

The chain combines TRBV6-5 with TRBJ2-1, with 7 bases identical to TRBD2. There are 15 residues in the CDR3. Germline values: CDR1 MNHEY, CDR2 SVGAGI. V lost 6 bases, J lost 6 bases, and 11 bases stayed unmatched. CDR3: CASSATSLIANEQFF. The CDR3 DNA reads TGTGCCAGCAGCGCGACTAGCCTAATAGCCAATGAGCAGTTCTTC.

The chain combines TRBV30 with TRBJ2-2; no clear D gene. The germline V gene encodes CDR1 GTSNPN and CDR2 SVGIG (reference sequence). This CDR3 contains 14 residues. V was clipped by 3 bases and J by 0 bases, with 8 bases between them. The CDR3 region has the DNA TGTGCCTGGAGGAAGGCTGCGAACACCGGGGAGCTGTTTTTT. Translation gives CAWRKAANTGELFF.

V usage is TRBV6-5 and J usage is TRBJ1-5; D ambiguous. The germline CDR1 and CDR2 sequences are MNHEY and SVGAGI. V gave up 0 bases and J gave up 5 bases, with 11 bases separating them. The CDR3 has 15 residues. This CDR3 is CASSYSSSGDQPQHF. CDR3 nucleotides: TGTGCCAGCAGTTACTCATCTTCGGGCGATCAGCCCCAGCATTTT.

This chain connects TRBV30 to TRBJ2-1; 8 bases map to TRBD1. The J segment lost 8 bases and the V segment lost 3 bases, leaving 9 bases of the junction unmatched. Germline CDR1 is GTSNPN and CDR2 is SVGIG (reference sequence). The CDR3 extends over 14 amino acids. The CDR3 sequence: CAWSPTGGWDEQFF. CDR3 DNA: TGTGCCTGGAGCCCAACAGGGGGGTGGGATGAGCAGTTCTTC.

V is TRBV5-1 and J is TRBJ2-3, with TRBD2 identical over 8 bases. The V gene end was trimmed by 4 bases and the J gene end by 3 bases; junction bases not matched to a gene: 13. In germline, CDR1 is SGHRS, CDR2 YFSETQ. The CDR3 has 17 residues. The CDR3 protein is CASSGQTRGGRTDTQYF. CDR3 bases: TGCGCCAGCAGCGGACAGACCCGGGGGGGCCGTACAGATACGCAGTATTTT.

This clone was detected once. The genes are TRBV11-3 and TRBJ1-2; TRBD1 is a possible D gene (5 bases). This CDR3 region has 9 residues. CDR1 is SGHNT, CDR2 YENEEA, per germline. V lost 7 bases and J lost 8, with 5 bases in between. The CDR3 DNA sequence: TGTGCCAGCACAGGGGGCTACACCTTC. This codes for CASTGGYTF.

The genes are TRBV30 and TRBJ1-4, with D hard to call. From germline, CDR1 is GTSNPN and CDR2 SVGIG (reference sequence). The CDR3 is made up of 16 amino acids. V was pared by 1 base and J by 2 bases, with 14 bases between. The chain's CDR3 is CAWSGAGLPTNEKLFF. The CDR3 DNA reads TGTGCCTGGAGTGGCGCAGGTCTACCCACTAATGAAAAACTGTTTTTT.

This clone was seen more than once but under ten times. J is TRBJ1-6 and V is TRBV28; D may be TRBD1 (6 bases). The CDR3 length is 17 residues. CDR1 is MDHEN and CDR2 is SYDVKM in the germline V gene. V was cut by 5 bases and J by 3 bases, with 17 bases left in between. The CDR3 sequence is CASSLLDSSVYNSPLHF. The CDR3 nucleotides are TGTGCCAGCAGTCTCCTGGACAGTTCCGTCTATAATTCACCCCTCCACTTT.

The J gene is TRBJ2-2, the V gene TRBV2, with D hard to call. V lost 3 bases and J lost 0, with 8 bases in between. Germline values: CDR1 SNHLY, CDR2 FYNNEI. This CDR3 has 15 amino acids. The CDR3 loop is CASSEYAPNTGELFF. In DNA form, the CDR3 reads TGTGCCAGCAGTGAGTACGCGCCGAACACCGGGGAGCTGTTTTTT.

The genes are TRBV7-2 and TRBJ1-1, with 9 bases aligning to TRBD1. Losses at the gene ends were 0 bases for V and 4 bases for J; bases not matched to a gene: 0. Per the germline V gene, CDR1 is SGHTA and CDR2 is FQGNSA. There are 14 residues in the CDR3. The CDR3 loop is CASSLATGGTEAFF. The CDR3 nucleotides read TGTGCCAGCAGCTTAGCGACAGGGGGCACTGAAGCTTTCTTT.

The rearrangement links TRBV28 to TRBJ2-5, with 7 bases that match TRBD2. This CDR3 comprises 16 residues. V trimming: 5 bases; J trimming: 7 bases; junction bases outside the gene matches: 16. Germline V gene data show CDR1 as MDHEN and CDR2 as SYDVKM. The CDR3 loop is CASSPERGRQTGTQYF. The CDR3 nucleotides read TGTGCCAGCAGTCCTGAGCGGGGTCGACAAACGGGGACCCAGTACTTC. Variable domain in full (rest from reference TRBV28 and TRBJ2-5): DVKVTQSSRYLVKRTGEKVFLECVQDMDHENMFWYRQDPGLGLRLIYFSYDVKMKEKGDIPEGYSVSREKKERFSLILESASTNQTSMYLCASSPERGRQTGTQYFGPGTRLLVL.

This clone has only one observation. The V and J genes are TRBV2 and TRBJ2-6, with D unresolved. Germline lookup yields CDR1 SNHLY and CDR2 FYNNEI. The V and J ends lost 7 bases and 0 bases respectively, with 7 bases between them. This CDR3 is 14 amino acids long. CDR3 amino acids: CASTNPSGANVLTF. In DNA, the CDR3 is TGTGCCAGCACCAATCCCTCTGGGGCCAACGTCCTGACTTTC.

The CDR3 nucleotides read TGTGCCAGCAGCCAACCGGGACAGGGAGGGTACGGTTCACCCCTCCACTTT. Translated: CASSQPGQGGYGSPLHF. The V gene is TRBV14, the J gene TRBJ1-6; 9 bases align to TRBD1. Trimming removed 2 bases from V and 9 bases from J; junction bases left unmatched: 11. Germline V gives CDR1 SGHDN, CDR2 FVKESK. The CDR3 consists of 17 residues.

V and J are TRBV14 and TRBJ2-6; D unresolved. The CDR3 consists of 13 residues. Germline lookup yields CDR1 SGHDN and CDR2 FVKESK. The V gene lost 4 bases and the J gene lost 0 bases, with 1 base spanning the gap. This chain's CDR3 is CASSRSGANVLTF. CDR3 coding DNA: TGTGCCAGCAGCCGCTCTGGGGCCAACGTCCTGACTTTC.

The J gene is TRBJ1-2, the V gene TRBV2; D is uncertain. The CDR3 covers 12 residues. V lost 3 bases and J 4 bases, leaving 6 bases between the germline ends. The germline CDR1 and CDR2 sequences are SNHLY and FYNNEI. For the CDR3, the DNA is TGTGCCAGCAGTGAGTTTGTCTATGGCTACACCTTC. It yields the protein CASSEFVYGYTF.

The CDR3: CASSATKNTEAFF. CDR3 DNA: TGTGCCAGCAGCGCCACTAAGAACACTGAAGCTTTCTTT. The chain carries TRBV11-2 and TRBJ1-1; D ambiguous. Germline CDR1 SGHAT, CDR2 FQNNGV. V lost 5 bases to trimming and J lost 1 base, with 8 bases between them. The CDR3 totals 13 residues.

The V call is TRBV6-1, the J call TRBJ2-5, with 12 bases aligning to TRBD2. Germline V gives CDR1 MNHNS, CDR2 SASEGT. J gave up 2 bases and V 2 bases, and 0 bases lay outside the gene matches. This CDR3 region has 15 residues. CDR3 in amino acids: CASSELAGGQETQYF. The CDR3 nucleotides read TGTGCCAGCAGTGAACTAGCGGGGGGGCAAGAGACCCAGTACTTC.

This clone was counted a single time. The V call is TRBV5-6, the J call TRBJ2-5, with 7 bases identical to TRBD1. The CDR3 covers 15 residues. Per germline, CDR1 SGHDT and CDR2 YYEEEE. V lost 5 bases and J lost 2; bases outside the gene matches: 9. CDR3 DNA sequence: TGTGCCAGCAGACTGATAGACAGGGATCAAGAGACCCAGTACTTC. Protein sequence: CASRLIDRDQETQYF.

In DNA form, the CDR3 reads TGTGCCAGCAGTTCCGTCAACAGGGGACCAGGAAACACCATATATTTT. Its translation is CASSSVNRGPGNTIYF. This sequence joins TRBV28 and TRBJ1-3; 7 positions match TRBD1. Looked up from germline, CDR1 is MDHEN and CDR2 is SYDVKM. There are 16 residues in the CDR3. V shed 4 bases, J shed 4 bases, and the junction held 10 bases outside the gene matches.

The DNA of the CDR3 is TGTGCCAGCAGAAGGACAGGCGCCTCCTACAATGAGCAGTTCTTC. It translates to CASRRTGASYNEQFF. V usage is TRBV28 and J usage is TRBJ2-1; TRBD1 matches at 7 bases. Germline V gene lookup returns CDR1 MDHEN and CDR2 SYDVKM. The CDR3 runs 15 residues. The V segment lost 6 bases and the J segment 0 bases; nucleotides outside the gene matches: 5.